This T cell receptor beta chain is drawn from a study of technical replicates of blood from a few donors (dated by TCRdb to 2017 to 2019). Comment on this clone: Its binding antigen is unknown. Per-base quality was not reported, and no clone a single base away is much larger than it.

The library was built by means of the immunoSEQ multiplex PCR assay. Not all clones reach the TCRdb copy of this immuneACCESS table, which keeps in-frame sequences only. Checked studies attribute under half of the gap to unresolved V genes and leave the rest unexplained. The sample profile shows some 68,000 clones; just under 97% of them were found once. The ten largest clones take up approximately 0.24% of the sample. CDR1 and CDR2 are drawn from the germline V gene (reference sequence): SGHNT, YYREEE. The CDR3 runs 16 amino acids, cysteine and phenylalanine included. Only CDR3 DNA is held: 48 bases, read in frame from base 1. After removal of 4 bases from V and 7 bases from J, the junction retains 6 bases not matched to a gene.

In this chain, TRBV5-4 is recombined with TRBJ2-1, with 15 middle bases fitting TRBD2. The receptor's source is a human donor in good health. Specimen: T cells isolated from PBMCs. The base sequence is TGTGCCAGCAGCCGGACTAGCGGGGGGGCCAAAAATGAGCAGTTCTTC. It translates to CASSRTSGGAKNEQFF. The full variable domain, with segments outside the CDR3 supplied by the reference TRBV5-4 and TRBJ2-1 proteins, appears as ETGVTQSPTHLIKTRGQQVTLRCSSQSGHNTVSWYQQALGQGPQFIFQYYREEENGRGNFPPRFSGLQFPNYSSELNVNALELDDSALYLCASSRTSGGAKNEQFFGPGTRLTVL.